This TCR beta chain was sequenced during a study of regulatory T cells. Overall study findings and caveats: In CD3G-deficient patients, conventional CD4+ T cells were enriched for hydrophobic CDR3 residues at positions 6 and 7.

Primers: 52 TRBV forward and 13 TRBJ reverse. Repertoires were generated with immunoSEQ multiplex PCR, while TCRdb's copy carries only in-frame clones and drops some. This sample has over 25,000 clones, with about 93% found just once. A couple of CD3G-deficient patients had more severe autoimmunity; all had some. Only one count was recorded for this clone. Its antigen is not identified. CDR3 size: 13 residues. Germline V gene sequence: CDR1 MNHEY, CDR2 SVGAGI. Trimming pared 6 bases from V and 5 bases from J, leaving 11 bases between. This clonotype was obtained from a child aged 2-15 years with CD3G deficiency. V and J are TRBV6-5 and TRBJ2-1; D not certain. Sequencing used conventional CD4+ T cells sorted from blood. CDR3 amino acids: CASSPTKNNEQFF. The DNA of the CDR3 is TGTGCCAGCAGCCCTACCAAAAACAATGAGCAGTTCTTC.